A single T cell receptor beta chain is shown here with its context. The antigen remains unidentified. Profiling of TCR beta VDJ combinations and CDR3 sequences used genomic DNA as template. TCRdb passed the reads through MiXCR, listing each CDR3 protein once. Of approximately 180,000 distinct CDR3 sequences in the sample, 63% were seen once. The data derive from a study of CD8+CD57+ T cells in acquired aplastic anemia. As for the study in general: Sorted CD4+ and CD8+ cells gave an average of 3.2 ug of DNA.

V dropped 4 bases and J dropped 5 bases, with 15 bases sitting between them. Germline V gene data show CDR1 as SEHNR and CDR2 as FQNEAQ (reference sequence). The CDR3 has 14 amino acids. Only patients with CD8+CD57+ cell expansion on flow cytometry were chosen for sequencing. Every patient was diagnosed with severe acquired aplastic anemia. Findings and limits, study-wide: Roughly 28 was the count of CD8+ CDR3 sequences that patients shared with controls.

The genes are TRBV7-9 and TRBJ2-7, with D unclear. The material sequenced was sorted CD4+, CD8+, or CD8+CD57+ T cells (not recorded which) from PBMCs. This TCR was sampled from a human donor with aplastic anemia. This CDR3 reads CASSSIVGGDEQYF. CDR3 DNA sequence: TGTGCCAGCAGCTCCATAGTAGGTGGGGACGAGCAGTACTTC. Full variable domain (missing parts from reference TRBV7-9 and TRBJ2-7): DTGVSQNPRHKITKRGQNVTFRCDPISEHNRLYWYRQTLGQGPEFLTYFQNEAQLEKSRLLSDRFSAERPKGSFSTLEIQRTEQGDSAMYLCASSSIVGGDEQYFGPGTRLTVT.